The T cell receptor beta chain described here comes from a study of Ad26.COV2.S vaccination and SARS-CoV-2 variants. On the study more broadly: Donor had been placed in the Ad26.COV2.S arm of the COV1001 trial. Ad26.COV2.S, an intramuscular injection, was given once or twice 56 days apart. Broader study findings: Spike-specific TCR breadth was greater in vaccine than placebo recipients.

V shed 2 bases, J shed 8 bases, and the junction held 2 bases outside the gene matches. The length of the CDR3 is 12 residues. Germline CDR1 reads MNHEY; CDR2 reads SVGEGT. A note on this clone: Its cognate antigen is unknown.

Sequencing used immunoSEQ multiplex PCR; TCRdb keeps in-frame clones, though not all of them. The data show around 450,000 clones, with roughly 89% seen just once and 2.5% held by the top ten. This sample's treatment: 15 to 20 received Ad26.COV2.S at low or high dose, single or two shots; about 5 received placebo; per-sample allocation not given. Sample collection was performed on day 63 after the first vaccine or placebo injection. This chain uses TRBV6-2 or TRBV6-3 with TRBJ1-2, with 7 bases lining up with TRBD1. This clonotype was obtained from a person aged 18 to 65 who received the Ad26.COV2.S COVID-19 vaccine or a placebo. Sequencing was performed on peripheral blood, taken in a trial of Ad26.COV2.S vaccine versus placebo. This CDR3 reads CASSYAGGGYTF. For the CDR3, the DNA is TGTGCCAGCAGTTACGCAGGGGGAGGCTACACCTTC.